These T cell receptor beta chains were read from a single sample in a study of blood T cells in healthy people across ages. One entry per CDR3 protein results from TCRdb running MiXCR on the 5' RACE reads. The repertoire includes 650,000 to 900,000 distinct CDR3 sequences, approximately 67% of them detected once, and about 30% sits in the top ten. Sequencing input: blood. Receptors were obtained from a man younger than 45 in good health. The CDR3 runs from the conserved cysteine through the conserved F or W. The D gene is left open where the match is weak. Clone size is not always given. Where it is, it says once, few, many or a class for expanded clones.

v_call	j_call	clone_size	d_call	cdr3_nt	cdr3_aa
TRBV28	TRBJ2-3	NA	TRBD1	TGTGCCAGCAGCTCCCTGGACAGGGTCAGCACAGATACGCAGTATTTT	CASSSLDRVSTDTQYF
TRBV15	TRBJ2-7	NA	NA	TGTGCCACCAGCAGAGATAATTCAGCACCCTACGAGCAGTACTTC	CATSRDNSAPYEQYF
TRBV7-2	TRBJ2-3	NA	TRBD2	TGTGCCAGCAGCTTCCTAGCGGGCCCAGGAGGGAATACGCAGTATTTT	CASSFLAGPGGNTQYF
TRBV20-1	TRBJ2-7	NA	NA	TGCAGTGCTAGAGGGGGTGGTGCCGGGGGGCGATACGAGCAGTACTTC	CSARGGGAGGRYEQYF
TRBV29-1	TRBJ2-1	NA	TRBD1	TGCAGCGTCCCACAACCGGGACAGGGTCTCAGGGAGCAGTTCTTC	CSVPQPGQGLREQFF
TRBV4-1	TRBJ2-7	NA	NA	TGCGCCAGCAGCCAAGAGACAGGCCGAGTGAGTGAGCAGTACTTC	CASSQETGRVSEQYF
TRBV4-3	TRBJ1-4	NA	TRBD1	TGCGCCAGCAGCCAAAACTCGGCAGGGGGAGTTAATGAAAAACTGTTTTTT	CASSQNSAGGVNEKLFF
TRBV20-1	TRBJ2-3	NA	NA	TGCAGTGCTATTATCTCGGGGGAGTTCACAGATACGCAGTATTTT	CSAIISGEFTDTQYF
TRBV25-1	TRBJ2-1	many	TRBD2	TGTGCCAGCAGTGAATGGTCCAGCGGGGAAGAGCAGTTCTTC	CASSEWSSGEEQFF
TRBV4-2	TRBJ2-1	few	NA	TGTGCCAGCAGCCAAGATAAGGGCACCTACAATGAGCAGTTCTTC	CASSQDKGTYNEQFF
TRBV24-1	TRBJ2-2	NA	TRBD1	TGTGCCACCAGTGATTTTAACAGGGGTTACACCGGGGAGCTGTTTTTT	CATSDFNRGYTGELFF
TRBV7-9	TRBJ1-2	NA	NA	TGTGCCAGCAGCTTAGAGGCGGGGCGCGGCTATGGCTACACCTTC	CASSLEAGRGYGYTF
TRBV5-5	TRBJ1-1	NA	NA	TGTGCCAGCAGCTTGGTGTCGAATGCTGAAGCTTTCTTT	CASSLVSNAEAFF
TRBV27	TRBJ2-1	NA	TRBD2	TGTGCCAGCAGCCGGACTAGCGGGGGCCTTCCCGAGCAGTTCTTC	CASSRTSGGLPEQFF
TRBV10-3	TRBJ1-1	NA	NA	TGTGCCGCCATGTGGGGAACTGAAGCTTTCTTT	CAAMWGTEAFF
TRBV25-1	TRBJ2-7	few	NA	TGTGCCAGCAGTGATTTCCGATCCGAGCAGTACTTC	CASSDFRSEQYF
TRBV6-2/TRBV6-3	TRBJ2-5	NA	TRBD2	TGTGCCAGCAGTTACGGCGGGGGACGAGAGACCCAGTACTTC	CASSYGGGRETQYF
TRBV2	TRBJ2-3	NA	TRBD2	TGTACCAGCAAGGGCGGGGGGGCCGTGGATACGCAGTATTTT	CTSKGGGAVDTQYF
TRBV4-3	TRBJ1-1	few	TRBD1	TGCGCCAGCAGCCTCGGACAGGGGAAGAACACTGAAGCTTTCTTT	CASSLGQGKNTEAFF
TRBV20-1	TRBJ2-6	NA	NA	TGCAGTGCTAGATCCGGGGGCTCTGGGGCCAGCGTCCTGACTTTC	CSARSGGSGASVLTF
TRBV28	TRBJ2-1	NA	NA	TGTGCCAGCAGTCCAATCGGGGGAAAGACCTACAATGAGCAGTTCTTC	CASSPIGGKTYNEQFF
TRBV27	TRBJ2-7	NA	NA	TGTGCCAGCAGTCCGGGGCGCAGGGCCTACGAGCAGTACTTC	CASSPGRRAYEQYF
TRBV11-2	TRBJ2-7	NA	NA	TGTGCCAGCAGCTTACCTAGCTACAGCTCCTACGAGCAGTACTTC	CASSLPSYSSYEQYF
TRBV20-1	TRBJ2-7	NA	NA	TGCAGTCCGAGGTCCTTAACCTTCTACGAGCAGTACTTC	CSPRSLTFYEQYF
TRBV28	TRBJ2-1	NA	TRBD1	TGTGCCAGCAGTTTCTCCGGGACAGCCTCCTACAATGAGCAGTTCTTC	CASSFSGTASYNEQFF
TRBV5-5	TRBJ2-1	NA	NA	TGTGCCAGCAGCTTGGAAGGCCTACAATTGGATGAGCAGTTCTTC	CASSLEGLQLDEQFF
TRBV20-1	TRBJ2-5	few	TRBD2	TGCAGTGCTCGGACGGGGGGGGAAGAGACCCAGTACTTC	CSARTGGEETQYF
TRBV30	TRBJ2-3	NA	TRBD2	TGTGCCTGGAGTCAGCGGGGCGCGCTCACAGATACGCAGTATTTT	CAWSQRGALTDTQYF
TRBV16	TRBJ1-2	NA	NA	TGTGCCAGCAGCCAACCAAAGTGGAGGGGGGCGAACTATGGCTACACCTTC	CASSQPKWRGANYGYTF
TRBV20-1	TRBJ1-2	NA	TRBD1	TGCAGTGCTAGAGAGCCGGCAGGGGGGAGCGATGGCTACACCTTC	CSAREPAGGSDGYTF
TRBV3-1	TRBJ2-5	few	NA	TGTGCCAGCAGCCAAGGCAGTGGAACGGGGCAGTACTTC	CASSQGSGTGQYF
TRBV13	TRBJ1-2	NA	NA	TGTGCCAGCAGCTCGTCAGGGGCCTATGAGGGGGGCTACACCTTC	CASSSSGAYEGGYTF
TRBV4-2	TRBJ1-1	few	NA	TGTGCCAGCAGCCAAGATTACAGCGGCACTGAAGCTTTCTTT	CASSQDYSGTEAFF
TRBV10-3	TRBJ2-5	NA	TRBD1	TGTGCCATCAATACCGGGACAGAAGAGACCCAGTACTTC	CAINTGTEETQYF
TRBV6-2/TRBV6-3	TRBJ2-3	once	TRBD1	TGTGCCAGCAGTGGCAGGACAGGGACAGATACGCAGTATTTT	CASSGRTGTDTQYF
TRBV7-8	TRBJ2-3	NA	TRBD2	TGTGCCAGCAGCTCCCCGACTAGCGCCACTAGCACAGATACGCAGTATTTT	CASSSPTSATSTDTQYF
TRBV12-3/TRBV12-4	TRBJ2-5	NA	NA	TGTGCCAGCAGTTTCAGAAGGACAGCCACCGAGACCCAGTACTTC	CASSFRRTATETQYF
TRBV29-1	TRBJ2-5	few	NA	TGCAGCGTTGAAGTAGGGGTTAAGACCCAGTACTTC	CSVEVGVKTQYF
TRBV12-3/TRBV12-4	TRBJ2-7	few	NA	TGTGCCAGCAGTTCGCACACACCCGCCTACGAGCAGTACTTC	CASSSHTPAYEQYF
TRBV29-1	TRBJ2-7	NA	NA	TGCAGCGTTGGCCGTATGGAATCCTACGAGCAGTACTTC	CSVGRMESYEQYF
TRBV5-1	TRBJ2-4	once	NA	TGCGCCAGCAGCTTGGAACGGGGGCGGAAAAACATTCAGTACTTC	CASSLERGRKNIQYF
TRBV6-6	TRBJ2-7	few	NA	TGTGCCAGCACCCCCGGGACTCGGGCCTCCTACGAGCAGTACTTC	CASTPGTRASYEQYF
TRBV28	TRBJ2-7	NA	NA	TGTGCCAGCGGTGGGGACTCCACTCTGTATTCGGAGCAGTACTTC	CASGGDSTLYSEQYF
TRBV9	TRBJ2-4	NA	NA	TGTGCCAGCAGCGTAGAAGGGCAGGGGAGAAACATTCAGTACTTC	CASSVEGQGRNIQYF
TRBV9	TRBJ2-6	NA	NA	TGTGCCAGCAGCGGCAAGGGGGCCAACGTCCTGACTTTC	CASSGKGANVLTF
TRBV10-3	TRBJ1-5	NA	NA	TGTGCCATCAGTGGCAGTCCCTATCAGCCCCAGCATTTT	CAISGSPYQPQHF
TRBV6-2/TRBV6-3	TRBJ2-1	NA	NA	TGTGCCAGCAGTTCCATCGGATACAATGAGCAGTTCTTC	CASSSIGYNEQFF
TRBV2	TRBJ2-1	NA	NA	TGTGCCAGCAGTCCCGCACAGACCTACAATGAGCAGTTCTTC	CASSPAQTYNEQFF
TRBV6-2/TRBV6-3	TRBJ1-2	NA	TRBD1	TGTGCCAGCAGTTGGGACAGGGAAATACCTAACTATGGCTACACCTTC	CASSWDREIPNYGYTF
TRBV6-5	TRBJ1-1	NA	NA	TGTGCCAGCAGAGGACGGCACATGAACACTGAAGCTTTCTTT	CASRGRHMNTEAFF
TRBV7-2	TRBJ1-6	many	TRBD1	TGTGCCAGCAGCTTAGCCCAGGGGGCGCGAAGGAGATCACCCCTCCACTTT	CASSLAQGARRRSPLHF
TRBV29-1	TRBJ1-2	NA	TRBD1	TGCAGCGTTGAAGATCCCCCAGGGGGAGGCTACACCTTC	CSVEDPPGGGYTF
TRBV10-3	TRBJ2-4	NA	NA	TGTGCCATCAGTGATCTTGGGCTAGCGATGGAGCAGTACTTC	CAISDLGLAMEQYF
TRBV6-1	TRBJ1-2	NA	NA	TGTGCCAGCAGTTTCACGATCTCCGGCTATGGCTACACCTTC	CASSFTISGYGYTF
TRBV7-2	TRBJ2-5	few	TRBD2	TGTGCCAGCAGCAAGACTAGCTTAGAGACCCAGTACTTC	CASSKTSLETQYF
TRBV5-8	TRBJ1-4	NA	NA	TGTGCCAGCAGCCTCTCAGGGAAACTGTTTTTT	CASSLSGKLFF
TRBV28	TRBJ2-7	NA	NA	TGTGCCAGCAGTTTTGGGGCTTACTACGAGCAGTACTTC	CASSFGAYYEQYF
TRBV6-2/TRBV6-3	TRBJ2-5	NA	TRBD2	TGTGCCAGCAAGGTAGCGGGGGGGATCCCTGGAGAGACCCAGTACTTC	CASKVAGGIPGETQYF
TRBV20-1	TRBJ2-5	few	NA	TGCAGTGCTAGAGATCGGCTAGCGAGGGAGACCCAGTACTTC	CSARDRLARETQYF